This TCR beta chain came from a study of cytomegalovirus exposure and HLA in healthy donors. At the level of the study: Clustering assigned about 80% of the approximately 400 genotyped donors to the Caucasian-associated ancestry cluster.

Notes on this clone: Its cognate antigen is unknown.

The PCR contained 60 Vbeta and 13 Jbeta primers. The protocol was immunoSEQ multiplex PCR, while the TCRdb copy is restricted to in-frame clones and leaves out a portion. The table lists about 170,000 clones, over 65% of them singletons, with approximately 0.76% in the top ten. Overall study results and limits: Later genetic work tied a missense DCLRE1C variant to beta-chain V and J trimming. Researchers counted around 170 TCR beta chains as cytomegalovirus-associated.

V was trimmed by 1 base and J by 5 bases, leaving 13 bases between them. Germline V gene sequence: CDR1 SGDLS, CDR2 YYNGEE. There are 15 residues in the CDR3. This sequence originates from a female donor in good health and CMV-seronegative. This sequence joins TRBV9 and TRBJ2-1, with D tentatively TRBD2 (6 bases). The material sequenced was PBMCs. CDR3 bases: TGTGCCAGCAGCGTACGCGGGGAAGGTAACAATGAGCAGTTCTTC. Its translation is CASSVRGEGNNEQFF.